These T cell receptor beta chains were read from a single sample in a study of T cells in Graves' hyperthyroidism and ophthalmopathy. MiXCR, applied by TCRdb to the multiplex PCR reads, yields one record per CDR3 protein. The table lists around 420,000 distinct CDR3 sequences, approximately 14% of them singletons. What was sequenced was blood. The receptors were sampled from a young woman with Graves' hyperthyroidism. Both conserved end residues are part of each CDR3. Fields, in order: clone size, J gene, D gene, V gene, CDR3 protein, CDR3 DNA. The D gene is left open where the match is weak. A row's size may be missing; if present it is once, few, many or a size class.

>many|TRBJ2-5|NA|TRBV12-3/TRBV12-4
CASRGWGRETQYF
TGTGCCAGCAGGGGGTGGGGCCGGGAGACCCAGTACTTC
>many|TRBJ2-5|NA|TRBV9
CASSVDGGGRETQYF
TGTGCCAGCAGCGTAGACGGGGGAGGACGAGAGACCCAGTACTTC
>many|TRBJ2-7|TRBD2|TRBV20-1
CSAWDSGISSYEQYF
TGCAGTGCCTGGGATAGCGGGATAAGCTCCTACGAGCAGTACTTC
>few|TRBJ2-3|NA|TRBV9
CASSDQGLYTDTQYF
TGTGCCAGCAGCGACCAGGGACTTTACACAGATACGCAGTATTTT
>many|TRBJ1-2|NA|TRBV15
CATSIGTDDGYTF
TGTGCCACCAGCATCGGGACTGATGATGGCTACACCTTC
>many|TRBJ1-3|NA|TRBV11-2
CASSLGGQSTSRDF
TGTGCCAGCAGCTTAGGAGGACAGTCCACCAGCAGGGATTTT
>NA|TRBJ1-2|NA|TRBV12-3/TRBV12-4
CASNFGGNRGYTF
TGTGCCAGCAATTTTGGGGGGAATCGGGGCTACACCTTC
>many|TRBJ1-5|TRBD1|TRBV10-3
CAISDLWTGGQPQHF
TGTGCCATCAGTGACCTCTGGACAGGGGGCCAGCCCCAGCATTTT
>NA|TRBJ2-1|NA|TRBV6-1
CASSFPGAEQFF
TGTGCCAGCAGTTTCCCTGGTGCTGAGCAGTTCTTC
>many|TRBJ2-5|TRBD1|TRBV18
CASSRPGTGGETQYF
TGTGCCAGCTCCCGACCTGGGACAGGGGGAGAGACCCAGTACTTC
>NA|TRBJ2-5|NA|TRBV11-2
CASSTVRGQETQYF
TGTGCCAGCAGCACCGTGAGGGGCCAGGAGACCCAGTACTTC
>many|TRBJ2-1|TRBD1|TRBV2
CASNGQGMIGNEQFF
TGTGCCAGCAACGGACAGGGGATGATCGGCAATGAGCAGTTCTTC
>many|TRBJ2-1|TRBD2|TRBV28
CASVGLAPNEQFF
TGTGCCAGCGTGGGACTAGCCCCTAATGAGCAGTTCTTC
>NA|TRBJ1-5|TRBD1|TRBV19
CASTPGTGANQPQHF
TGTGCCAGTACCCCCGGGACAGGGGCCAACCAGCCCCAGCATTTT
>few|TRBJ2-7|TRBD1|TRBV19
CASSHRGRTPYEQYF
TGTGCCAGTAGCCACAGGGGGCGTACCCCCTACGAGCAGTACTTC
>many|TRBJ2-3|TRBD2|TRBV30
CASTSGGRGDTQYF
TGTGCCTCGACTAGCGGGGGCCGTGGAGATACGCAGTATTTT
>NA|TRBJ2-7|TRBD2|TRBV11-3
CASSGGASGSYEQYF
TGTGCCAGCAGCGGTGGGGCTAGCGGGAGCTACGAGCAGTACTTC
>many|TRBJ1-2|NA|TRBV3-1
CASSQLERRGYTF
TGTGCCAGCAGCCAACTAGAACGCCGGGGCTACACCTTC
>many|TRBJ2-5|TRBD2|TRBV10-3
CAISEVRETSGGQETQYF
TGTGCCATCAGTGAAGTTCGCGAGACTAGCGGGGGACAAGAGACCCAGTACTTC
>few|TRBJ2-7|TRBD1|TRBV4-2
CASSQGGQGETYEQYF
TGTGCCAGCAGCCAAGGCGGACAGGGGGAGACCTACGAGCAGTACTTC
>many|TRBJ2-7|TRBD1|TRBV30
CAWSTGTGSSYEQYF
TGTGCCTGGTCAACCGGGACAGGGAGCTCCTACGAGCAGTACTTC
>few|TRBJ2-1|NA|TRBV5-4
CASRPDSYNEQFF
TGTGCCAGCAGACCAGACAGTTACAATGAGCAGTTCTTC
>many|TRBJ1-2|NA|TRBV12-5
CASGGNGVGNYGYTF
TGTGCTAGTGGGGGGAACGGCGTAGGGAACTATGGCTACACCTTC
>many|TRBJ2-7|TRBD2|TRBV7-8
CASSPFAGGPEQYF
TGTGCCAGCAGCCCGTTTGCGGGAGGGCCCGAGCAGTACTTC